The present entry profiles one TCR beta chain with its context. Time point indicated: blood 4 weeks post-SBRT, at nephrectomy. The treatment is: 15 Gy SBRT to primary tumor, nephrectomy 4 weeks later. This renal cell carcinoma was of the clear cell type. Measured with immunoSEQ multiplex PCR; TCRdb has only the in-frame clones, and not every one. The sample has around 140,000 clones; approximately 86% are singletons. This entry is derived from a study of radiation and T cells in renal cell carcinoma. The sequencing here drew on blood, taken from a patient whose treatment included radiotherapy and nephrectomy. This clonotype was sampled from a woman between 45 and 65 years old with renal cell carcinoma.

CDR3 sequence: CASSQEWPSVSSYNEQFF. The DNA for the CDR3 is TGCGCCAGCAGCCAAGAGTGGCCTAGCGTTAGCTCCTACAATGAGCAGTTCTTC. The chain couples TRBV4-3 to TRBJ2-1; D might be TRBD2 (6 bases). The CDR3 covers 18 residues. V was pared by 0 bases and J by 0 bases, with 15 bases between. Per germline, CDR1 LGHNA and CDR2 YSLEER.